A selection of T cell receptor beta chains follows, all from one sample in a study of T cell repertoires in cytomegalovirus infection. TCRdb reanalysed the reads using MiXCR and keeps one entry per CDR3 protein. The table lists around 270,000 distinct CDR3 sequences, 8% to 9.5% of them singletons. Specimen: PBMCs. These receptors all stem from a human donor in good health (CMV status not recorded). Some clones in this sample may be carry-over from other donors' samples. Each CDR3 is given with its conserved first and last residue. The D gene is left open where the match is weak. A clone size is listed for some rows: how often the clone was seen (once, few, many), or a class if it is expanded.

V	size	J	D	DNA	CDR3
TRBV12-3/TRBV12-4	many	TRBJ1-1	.	TGTGCCAGCAGTTCCCGGGCCCTAAGCAGTACTGAAGCTTTCTTT	CASSSRALSSTEAFF
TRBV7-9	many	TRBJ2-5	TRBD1	TGTGCCAGCAGCTCGACAGGGGGCAAGATGGCCCAGTACTTC	CASSSTGGKMAQYF
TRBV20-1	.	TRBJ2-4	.	TGCAGTGCTAACCAACAGGGATGGGACAAAAACATTCAGTACTTC	CSANQQGWDKNIQYF
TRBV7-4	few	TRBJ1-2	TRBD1	TGTGCCAGCAGTTCCATAGGGGGCGTTAATCATGGCTACACCTTC	CASSSIGGVNHGYTF
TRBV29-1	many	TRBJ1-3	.	TGCAGCGTACACGGACAGTCCTCTGGAAACACCATATATTTT	CSVHGQSSGNTIYF
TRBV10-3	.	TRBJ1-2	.	TGTGCCATCAGGAACTCCGGACAGAACTATGGCTACACCTTC	CAIRNSGQNYGYTF
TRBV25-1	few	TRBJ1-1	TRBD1	TGTGCCAGCAGTTCGCTCGACAGGGGTGGAACTGAAGCTTTCTTT	CASSSLDRGGTEAFF
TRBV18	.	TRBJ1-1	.	TGTGCCAGCTCACCGGCCTTGAACACTGAAGCTTTCTTT	CASSPALNTEAFF
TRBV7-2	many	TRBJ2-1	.	TGTGCCAGCAGCTTCGGGACTTGGTCTGAGCAGTTCTTC	CASSFGTWSEQFF
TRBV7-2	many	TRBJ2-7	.	TGTGCCAGCAGCTCAACGGCAAGGGGCGAGCAGTACTTC	CASSSTARGEQYF
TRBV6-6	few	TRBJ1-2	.	TGTGCCAGCAGTTACTCGAAGGCCAGGGGCCTTTCTAACTATGGCTACACCTTC	CASSYSKARGLSNYGYTF
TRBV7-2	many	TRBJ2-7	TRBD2	TGTGCCAGCAGCTTAGCCGGGACTAGCGGGGGGTCCTACGCCTACGAGCAGTACTTC	CASSLAGTSGGSYAYEQYF
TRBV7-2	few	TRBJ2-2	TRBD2	TGTGCCAGCAGCTTAGTAGTTCCTAGCGGGAGGACGAACACCGGGGAGCTGTTTTTT	CASSLVVPSGRTNTGELFF